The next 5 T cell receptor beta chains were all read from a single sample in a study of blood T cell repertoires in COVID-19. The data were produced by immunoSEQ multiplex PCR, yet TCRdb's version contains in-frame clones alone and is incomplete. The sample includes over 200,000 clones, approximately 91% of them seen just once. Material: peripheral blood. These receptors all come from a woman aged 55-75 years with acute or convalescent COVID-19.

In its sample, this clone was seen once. CDR3 residues: CASSPGSYNSPLHF. In nucleotides, the CDR3 is TGTGCCAGCAGTCCAGGCTCCTATAATTCACCCCTCCACTTT. The chain recombines TRBV27 with TRBJ1-6; D call uncertain. The CDR3 spans 14 residues. The germline V gene encodes CDR1 MNHEY and CDR2 SMNVEV (reference sequence). Between the trimmed V and J ends, which lost 5 bases and 0 bases, there was a span of 5 bases.

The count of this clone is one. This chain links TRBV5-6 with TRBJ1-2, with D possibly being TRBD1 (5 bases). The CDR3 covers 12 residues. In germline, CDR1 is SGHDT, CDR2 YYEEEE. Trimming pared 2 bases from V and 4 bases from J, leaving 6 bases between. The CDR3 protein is CASSFDSYGYTF. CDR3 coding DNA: TGTGCCAGCAGCTTTGACAGCTATGGCTACACCTTC.

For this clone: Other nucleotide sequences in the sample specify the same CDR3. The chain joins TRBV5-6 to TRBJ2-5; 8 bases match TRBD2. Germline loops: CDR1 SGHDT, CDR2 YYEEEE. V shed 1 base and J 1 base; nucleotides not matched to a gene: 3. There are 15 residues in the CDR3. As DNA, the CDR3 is TGTGCCAGCAGCTTGCTGGCGGGGGGCCAAGAGACCCAGTACTTC. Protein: CASSLLAGGQETQYF.

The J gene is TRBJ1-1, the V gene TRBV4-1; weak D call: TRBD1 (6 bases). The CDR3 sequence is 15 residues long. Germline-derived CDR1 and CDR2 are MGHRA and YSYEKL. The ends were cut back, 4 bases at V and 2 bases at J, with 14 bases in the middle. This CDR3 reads CASSLVTGYNTEAFF. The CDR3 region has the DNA TGCGCCAGCAGCCTCGTTACAGGGTACAACACTGAAGCTTTCTTT.

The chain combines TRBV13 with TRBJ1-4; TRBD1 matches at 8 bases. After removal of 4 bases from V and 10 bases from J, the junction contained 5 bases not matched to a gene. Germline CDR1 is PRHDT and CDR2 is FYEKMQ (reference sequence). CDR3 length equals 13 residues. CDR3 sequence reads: CASSSRQGRKLFF. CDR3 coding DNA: TGTGCCAGCAGCTCCAGACAGGGGCGAAAACTGTTTTTT. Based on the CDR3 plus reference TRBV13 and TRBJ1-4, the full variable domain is AAGVIQSPRHLIKEKRETATLKCYPIPRHDTVYWYQQGPGQDPQFLISFYEKMQSDKGSIPDRFSAQQFSDYHSELNMSSLELGDSALYFCASSSRQGRKLFFGSGTQLSVL.